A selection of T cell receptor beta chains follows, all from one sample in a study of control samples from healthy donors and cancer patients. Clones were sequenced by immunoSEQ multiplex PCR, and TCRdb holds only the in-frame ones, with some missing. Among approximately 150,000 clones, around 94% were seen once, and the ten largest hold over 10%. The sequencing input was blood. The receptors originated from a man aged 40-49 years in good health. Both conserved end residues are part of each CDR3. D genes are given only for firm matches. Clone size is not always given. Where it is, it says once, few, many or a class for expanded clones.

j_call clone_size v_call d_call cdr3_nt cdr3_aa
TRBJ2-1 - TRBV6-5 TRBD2 TGTGCCAGCAAACCGGGACTAGCCCACAATGAGCAGTTCTTC CASKPGLAHNEQFF
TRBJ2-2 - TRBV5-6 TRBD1 TGTGCCAGCAGCCCGGGGACAGGGAGGCGAACCGGGGAGCTGTTTTTT CASSPGTGRRTGELFF
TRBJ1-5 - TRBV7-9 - TGTGCCAGCAGCTCCCTAAATCAGCCCCAGCATTTT CASSSLNQPQHF
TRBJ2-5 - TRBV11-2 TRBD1 TGTGCCAGCAGCTTAGATGGACAGGTATACGAGACCCAGTACTTC CASSLDGQVYETQYF
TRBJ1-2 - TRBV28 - TGTGCCAGCAGCCCGGCGGGGGGCGCATATGGCTACACCTTC CASSPAGGAYGYTF
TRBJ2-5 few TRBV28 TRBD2 TGTGCCAGCAACCGGGGGGAAGAGACCCAGTACTTC CASNRGEETQYF
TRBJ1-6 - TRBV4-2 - TGTGCCAGCAGCCTTTCCCAGGACGGGAATAATTCACCCCTCCACTTT CASSLSQDGNNSPLHF
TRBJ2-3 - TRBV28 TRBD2 TGTGCCGTACAAGGGGCTAGCGGTTTCGCAGATACGCAGTATTTT CAVQGASGFADTQYF
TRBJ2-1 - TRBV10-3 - TGTGCCATCAGTGTCAGGGTCGGGAACAATGAGCAGTTCTTC CAISVRVGNNEQFF
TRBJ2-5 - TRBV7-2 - TGTGCCAGCAGCTTAGCGCTGGGCAGCCAAGAGACCCAGTACTTC CASSLALGSQETQYF
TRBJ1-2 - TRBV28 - TGTGCCAGCAGCAAACTTCGCAGCTATGGCTACACCTTC CASSKLRSYGYTF
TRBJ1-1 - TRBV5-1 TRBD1 TGCGCCAGCAGCTTGAGGGGGCGGAACACTGAAGCTTTCTTT CASSLRGRNTEAFF
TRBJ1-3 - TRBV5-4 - TGTGCCAGCAGCCCCCCCGGGGCTGGAAACACCATATATTTT CASSPPGAGNTIYF
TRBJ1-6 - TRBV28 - TGTGCCAGCAGTCCCTACATCGGAAATTCACCCCTCCACTTT CASSPYIGNSPLHF
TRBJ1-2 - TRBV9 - TGTGCCAGCAGCGGTGAGGGGACGGACTATGGCTACACCTTC CASSGEGTDYGYTF
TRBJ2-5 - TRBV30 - TGTGCCTGGAGTCAAGATGGTGTGCGTGAGGCCCAGTACTTC CAWSQDGVREAQYF
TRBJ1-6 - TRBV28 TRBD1 TGTGCCAGTGGGACAGGATTAGGTTCACCCCTCCACTTT CASGTGLGSPLHF
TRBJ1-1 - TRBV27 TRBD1 TGTGCCAGCAGCCGATCCGACAGGGCCAACACTGAAGCTTTCTTT CASSRSDRANTEAFF
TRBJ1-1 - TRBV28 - TGTGCCAGCAGAATCAGGGGACTTGAAGCTTTCTTT CASRIRGLEAFF
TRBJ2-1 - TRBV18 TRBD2 TGTGCCAGCTCGCGACTAGCGGAAAGCTACAATGAGCAGTTCTTC CASSRLAESYNEQFF
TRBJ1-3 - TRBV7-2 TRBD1 TGTGCCAGCAGCTTCCGACAGGGGGGAGACACCATATATTTT CASSFRQGGDTIYF
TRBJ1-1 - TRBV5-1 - TGCGCCAGCAGCTTGGTGGTGGGGGCCTATGAAGCTTTCTTT CASSLVVGAYEAFF
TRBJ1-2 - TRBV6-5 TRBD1 TGTGCCAGCAGTTACTCATTACAGGGGGCAGACTATGGCTACACCTTC CASSYSLQGADYGYTF
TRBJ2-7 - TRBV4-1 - TGCGCCAGCACCCAGGAGATCCAGTTTTACGAGCAGTACTTC CASTQEIQFYEQYF
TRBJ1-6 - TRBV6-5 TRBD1 TGTGCCAGCAGGCCAGGGGGTCATTCACCCCTCCACTTT CASRPGGHSPLHF
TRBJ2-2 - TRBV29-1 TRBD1 TGCAGCGGGGGACAGGGCTCGGGCACCGGGGAGCTGTTTTTT CSGGQGSGTGELFF
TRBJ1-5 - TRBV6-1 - TGTGCCAGCAGTGATAGGATTGGGCAGCCCCAGCATTTT CASSDRIGQPQHF
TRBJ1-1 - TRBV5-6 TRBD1 TGTGCCAGCAGCAACCTACAGGGGGCGAGCACTGAAGCTTTCTTT CASSNLQGASTEAFF
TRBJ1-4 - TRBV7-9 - TGTGCCAGCAGCTTCGGGCAGGCCCGAACTAATGAAAAACTGTTTTTT CASSFGQARTNEKLFF
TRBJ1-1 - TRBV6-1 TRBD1 TGTGCCAGCAGTGACACGACAGGGACTGAAGCTTTCTTT CASSDTTGTEAFF
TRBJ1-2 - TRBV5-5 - TGTGCCAGCAGCTTGCGGGGACCCCCGGGCTATGGCTACACCTTC CASSLRGPPGYGYTF
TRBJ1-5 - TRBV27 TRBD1 TGTGCCAGCAGTTCAGGGACAGGGGGTATGCAGCCCCAGCATTTT CASSSGTGGMQPQHF
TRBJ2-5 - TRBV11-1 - TGTGCCAGCAGCTCGGACTCTTCTTTGGGGGAGACCCAGTACTTC CASSSDSSLGETQYF
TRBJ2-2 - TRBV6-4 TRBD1 TGTGCCAGCAGTGACGGGACAGGGAACACCGGGGAGCTGTTTTTT CASSDGTGNTGELFF
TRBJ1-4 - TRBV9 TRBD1 TGTGCCAGCAGCGTAGCTACAGGAGAGGACAGGGGGCGGGAAAAACTGTTTTTT CASSVATGEDRGREKLFF
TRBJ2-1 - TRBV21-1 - TGTGCCAGCAGCCCAAGGGAGTCAGCGGGAGGACGTTGTTGGTCCTACAATGAGCAGTTCTTC CASSPRESAGGRCWSYNEQFF
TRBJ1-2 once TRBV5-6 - TGTGCCAGCAGCCCCAGCGGGGGTGTCTATGGCTACACCTTC CASSPSGGVYGYTF
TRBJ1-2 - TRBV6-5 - TGTGCCAGCAGTTACTCGCTCCAGGGGCGGGATGGCTACACCTTC CASSYSLQGRDGYTF
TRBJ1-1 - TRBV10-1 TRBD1 TGCGCCAGCAGCGCAGACAGGGGCACTGAAGCTTTCTTT CASSADRGTEAFF